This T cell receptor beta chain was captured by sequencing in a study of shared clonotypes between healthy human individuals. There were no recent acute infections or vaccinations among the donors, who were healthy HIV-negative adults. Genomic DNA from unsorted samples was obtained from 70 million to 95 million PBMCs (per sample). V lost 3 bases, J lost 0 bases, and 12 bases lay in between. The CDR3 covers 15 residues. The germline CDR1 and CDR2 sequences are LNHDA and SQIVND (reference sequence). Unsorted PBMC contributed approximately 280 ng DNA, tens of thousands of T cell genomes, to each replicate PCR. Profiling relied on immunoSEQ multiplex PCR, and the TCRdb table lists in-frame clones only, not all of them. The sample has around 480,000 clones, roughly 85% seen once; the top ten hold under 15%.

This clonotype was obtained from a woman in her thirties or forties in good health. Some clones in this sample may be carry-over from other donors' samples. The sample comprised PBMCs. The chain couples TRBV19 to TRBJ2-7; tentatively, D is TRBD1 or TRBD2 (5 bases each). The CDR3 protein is CASSIGWGSSYEQYF. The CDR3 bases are TGTGCCAGTAGTATCGGGTGGGGGAGCTCCTACGAGCAGTACTTC.